This T cell receptor (beta chain) was identified during a study of Graves' ophthalmopathy and Graves' hyperthyroidism. Study-level information: Sampling took place at initial diagnosis, with peripheral blood obtained before any treatment.

In this sample, this clonotype turned up many times. The antigen is not known. The authors amplified TCR beta CDR3 regions from RNA transcripts. RT-PCR in the first round used HTBI primers; a second-round multiplex PCR followed. TCRdb re-called the multiplex PCR reads with MiXCR, one entry per CDR3 protein. The table has fewer than 400,000 distinct CDR3 sequences, 15% to 20% seen once. Study-wide findings and caveats: Most thyroid clonotypes with frequency above 0.001 were detected in blood too.

The CDR3 spans 13 residues. Trimming removed 6 bases from V and 5 bases from J; junction bases left unmatched: 5. Germline values: CDR1 LNHDA, CDR2 SQIVND (reference sequence). This TCR came from a woman aged 18-29 years with Graves' ophthalmopathy. The J gene is TRBJ2-5, the V gene TRBV19; 8 nucleotides align to TRBD1. Sample: peripheral blood. The CDR3 protein is CASRPGGVETQYF. The DNA for the CDR3 is TGTGCCAGTAGGCCAGGGGGCGTGGAGACCCAGTACTTC.